These T cell receptor beta chains were read from a single sample in a study of T cell repertoires in cytomegalovirus infection. TCRdb fed the reads into MiXCR, producing one record per CDR3 protein. The data contain more than 650,000 distinct CDR3 sequences, roughly 35% of them singletons. Sequencing was carried out using PBMCs. Receptors originate from a human donor in good health (CMV status not recorded). Some clones in this sample may be carry-over from other donors' samples. Both conserved end residues are part of each CDR3. Fields, in order: V gene, D gene, clone size, J gene, CDR3 protein, CDR3 DNA. A D gene is named only where the DNA matches it firmly. Rows give clone size only sometimes, using once, few, many, or a class for an expanded clone.

V gene: TRBV20-1; D gene: TRBD1; clone size: .; J gene: TRBJ2-1; CDR3 protein: CSASRDSYYNEQFF; CDR3 DNA: TGCAGTGCTAGCCGGGACAGTTACTACAATGAGCAGTTCTTC
V gene: TRBV24-1; D gene: .; clone size: few; J gene: TRBJ1-4; CDR3 protein: CATSDPRDEDEKLFF; CDR3 DNA: TGTGCCACCAGTGACCCGCGGGACGAGGATGAAAAACTGTTTTTT
V gene: TRBV7-6; D gene: TRBD1; clone size: .; J gene: TRBJ2-5; CDR3 protein: CASSLSTGTGAIGTQYF; CDR3 DNA: TGTGCCAGCAGCTTATCTACCGGGACAGGGGCAATCGGGACCCAGTACTTC
V gene: TRBV11-2; D gene: TRBD1; clone size: .; J gene: TRBJ1-2; CDR3 protein: CASSPGGFGQGPYGYTF; CDR3 DNA: TGTGCCAGCAGCCCGGGAGGGTTCGGACAGGGACCTTATGGCTACACCTTC
V gene: TRBV7-6; D gene: .; clone size: .; J gene: TRBJ2-1; CDR3 protein: CASSTRASLNEQFF; CDR3 DNA: TGTGCCAGCAGCACCCGTGCTAGCCTCAATGAGCAGTTCTTC
V gene: TRBV6-5; D gene: TRBD1; clone size: few; J gene: TRBJ1-5; CDR3 protein: CATKPGQGLYNQPQHF; CDR3 DNA: TGTGCCACCAAACCGGGACAGGGGTTATACAATCAGCCCCAGCATTTT
V gene: TRBV12-3/TRBV12-4; D gene: TRBD1; clone size: .; J gene: TRBJ2-1; CDR3 protein: CASSLKQGTPGNEQCF; CDR3 DNA: TGTGCCAGCAGTTTAAAACAGGGGACCCCTGGGAATGAGCAGTGCTTC
V gene: TRBV7-2; D gene: TRBD2; clone size: many; J gene: TRBJ2-3; CDR3 protein: CASSTRLAGGSDTQYF; CDR3 DNA: TGTGCCAGCAGCACCCGACTAGCGGGAGGCTCAGATACGCAGTATTTT
V gene: TRBV29-1; D gene: .; clone size: many; J gene: TRBJ1-1; CDR3 protein: CSVLQGNTEAFF; CDR3 DNA: TGCAGCGTTCTTCAGGGGAACACTGAAGCTTTCTTT
V gene: TRBV6-1; D gene: TRBD2; clone size: few; J gene: TRBJ2-1; CDR3 protein: CASRTSGTNEQFF; CDR3 DNA: TGTGCCAGCAGGACTAGCGGGACCAATGAGCAGTTCTTC
V gene: TRBV28; D gene: .; clone size: once; J gene: TRBJ2-1; CDR3 protein: CASRPTGGGYVQFF; CDR3 DNA: TGTGCCAGCAGGCCCACCGGGGGCGGGTATGTGCAGTTCTTC
V gene: TRBV7-8; D gene: .; clone size: many; J gene: TRBJ1-1; CDR3 protein: CASSPRSARYMNTEAFF; CDR3 DNA: TGTGCCAGCAGCCCCAGGTCCGCCCGATACATGAACACTGAAGCTTTCTTT
V gene: TRBV20-1; D gene: .; clone size: .; J gene: TRBJ1-6; CDR3 protein: CSASDRMNNSPLHF; CDR3 DNA: TGCAGTGCTAGCGATCGGATGAATAATTCACCCCTCCACTTT
V gene: TRBV27; D gene: TRBD1; clone size: .; J gene: TRBJ1-1; CDR3 protein: CASSYRGRADTEAFF; CDR3 DNA: TGTGCCAGCAGTTACAGGGGCAGGGCGGACACTGAAGCTTTCTTT
V gene: TRBV29-1; D gene: .; clone size: few; J gene: TRBJ2-7; CDR3 protein: CSVEFQGYEQYF; CDR3 DNA: TGCAGCGTTGAATTTCAGGGCTACGAGCAGTACTTC
V gene: TRBV7-7; D gene: .; clone size: few; J gene: TRBJ2-3; CDR3 protein: CASSRNAGDTQYF; CDR3 DNA: TGTGCTAGCAGCCGAAACGCGGGAGATACGCAGTATTTT
V gene: TRBV28; D gene: .; clone size: few; J gene: TRBJ1-5; CDR3 protein: CASSLTSGGNQPQHF; CDR3 DNA: TGTGCCAGCAGTTTAACGTCGGGTGGCAATCAGCCCCAGCATTTT
V gene: TRBV19; D gene: TRBD1; clone size: .; J gene: TRBJ1-1; CDR3 protein: CASSTPPRGQGNTEAFF; CDR3 DNA: TGTGCCAGTAGTACCCCACCCCGCGGACAGGGTAACACTGAAGCTTTCTTT
V gene: TRBV6-5; D gene: .; clone size: few; J gene: TRBJ2-2; CDR3 protein: CASSRRGVGTGELFF; CDR3 DNA: TGTGCCAGCAGCCGGAGGGGGGTAGGCACCGGGGAGCTGTTTTTT
V gene: TRBV5-1; D gene: .; clone size: .; J gene: TRBJ1-1; CDR3 protein: CASLPLSGTEAFF; CDR3 DNA: TGCGCCAGCCTCCCCCTTTCGGGCACTGAAGCTTTCTTT
V gene: TRBV27; D gene: .; clone size: few; J gene: TRBJ1-1; CDR3 protein: CASSLRRVGSSFTEAFF; CDR3 DNA: TGTGCCAGCAGTTTACGGAGAGTCGGGTCGTCATTTACTGAAGCTTTCTTT
V gene: TRBV20-1; D gene: .; clone size: .; J gene: TRBJ2-7; CDR3 protein: CSARRTWVLEQYF; CDR3 DNA: TGCAGTGCTAGAAGGACATGGGTTCTCGAGCAGTACTTC
V gene: TRBV12-3/TRBV12-4; D gene: .; clone size: .; J gene: TRBJ2-6; CDR3 protein: CASSFLASGANVLTF; CDR3 DNA: TGTGCCAGCAGCTTCCTGGCTTCTGGGGCCAACGTCCTGACTTTC
V gene: TRBV20-1; D gene: .; clone size: .; J gene: TRBJ2-5; CDR3 protein: CSARARGVGETQYF; CDR3 DNA: TGCAGTGCCAGGGCCCGCGGGGTAGGGGAGACCCAGTACTTC
V gene: TRBV20-1; D gene: TRBD2; clone size: few; J gene: TRBJ2-3; CDR3 protein: CSARAGGLDTQYF; CDR3 DNA: TGCAGTGCCCGGGCGGGAGGGTTAGATACGCAGTATTTT
V gene: TRBV28; D gene: .; clone size: .; J gene: TRBJ1-2; CDR3 protein: CAIHTTGHYGYTF; CDR3 DNA: TGTGCCATCCATACAACAGGACACTATGGCTACACCTTC
V gene: TRBV25-1; D gene: TRBD1; clone size: many; J gene: TRBJ1-4; CDR3 protein: CASSIGTAEKLFF; CDR3 DNA: TGTGCCAGCTCAATCGGGACAGCCGAAAAACTGTTTTTT
V gene: TRBV20-1; D gene: .; clone size: .; J gene: TRBJ1-1; CDR3 protein: CSAPRSRNTEAFF; CDR3 DNA: TGCAGTGCCCCCCGGTCCCGGAACACTGAAGCTTTCTTT
V gene: TRBV5-5; D gene: TRBD1; clone size: many; J gene: TRBJ2-7; CDR3 protein: CASSSWDRTLGYEQYF; CDR3 DNA: TGTGCCAGCAGCTCATGGGACAGAACCCTGGGATACGAGCAGTACTTC
V gene: TRBV27; D gene: .; clone size: .; J gene: TRBJ1-1; CDR3 protein: CASSRLDSGNTEAFF; CDR3 DNA: TGTGCCAGCAGCCGCCTGGACAGCGGGAACACTGAAGCTTTCTTT
V gene: TRBV6-5; D gene: .; clone size: .; J gene: TRBJ1-5; CDR3 protein: CASSEDQNNQPQHF; CDR3 DNA: TGTGCCAGCAGCGAGGACCAAAACAATCAGCCCCAGCATTTT
V gene: TRBV5-4; D gene: .; clone size: .; J gene: TRBJ1-1; CDR3 protein: CASTSVGGNTEAFF; CDR3 DNA: TGTGCCAGCACCTCTGTGGGGGGGAACACTGAAGCTTTCTTT
V gene: TRBV6-6; D gene: .; clone size: .; J gene: TRBJ2-3; CDR3 protein: CASSYSDSQPQYF; CDR3 DNA: TGTGCCAGCAGTTACTCGGACAGTCAGCCCCAGTATTTT
V gene: TRBV28; D gene: .; clone size: few; J gene: TRBJ1-4; CDR3 protein: CASSTLGGELFF; CDR3 DNA: TGTGCCAGCAGTACATTAGGGGGGGAACTGTTTTTT
V gene: TRBV29-1; D gene: TRBD2; clone size: few; J gene: TRBJ2-3; CDR3 protein: CSARGLASGLASTDTQYF; CDR3 DNA: TGCAGCGCTCGGGGATTGGCTAGCGGGCTGGCTAGCACAGATACGCAGTATTTT
V gene: TRBV20-1; D gene: TRBD2; clone size: few; J gene: TRBJ2-7; CDR3 protein: CSARAPRGGGADEQYF; CDR3 DNA: TGCAGTGCTAGAGCCCCAAGAGGCGGGGGGGCGGACGAGCAGTACTTC
V gene: TRBV27; D gene: TRBD1; clone size: few; J gene: TRBJ2-2; CDR3 protein: CASSSEQGARGTGELFF; CDR3 DNA: TGTGCCAGCAGTTCCGAACAGGGGGCTCGGGGCACCGGGGAGCTGTTTTTT
V gene: TRBV12-3/TRBV12-4; D gene: TRBD2; clone size: few; J gene: TRBJ2-5; CDR3 protein: CASSFPRTSGQETQYF; CDR3 DNA: TGTGCCAGCAGTTTCCCCCGGACTAGCGGCCAAGAGACCCAGTACTTC
V gene: TRBV29-1; D gene: TRBD1; clone size: .; J gene: TRBJ1-2; CDR3 protein: CSVEVGTGHTNYGYTF; CDR3 DNA: TGCAGCGTTGAGGTGGGGACAGGGCATACTAACTATGGCTACACCTTC
V gene: TRBV7-2; D gene: TRBD1; clone size: many; J gene: TRBJ2-4; CDR3 protein: CASSLVGTGNQNIQYF; CDR3 DNA: TGTGCCAGCAGCTTAGTCGGGACAGGGAATCAAAACATTCAGTACTTC
V gene: TRBV5-5; D gene: TRBD2; clone size: .; J gene: TRBJ2-1; CDR3 protein: CASSSHPGLDRAYNEQFF; CDR3 DNA: TGTGCCAGCAGCTCTCATCCGGGACTAGATAGGGCCTACAATGAGCAGTTCTTC
V gene: TRBV10-3; D gene: .; clone size: .; J gene: TRBJ1-1; CDR3 protein: CAISESKGGAEAFF; CDR3 DNA: TGTGCCATCAGTGAGTCGAAGGGGGGCGCTGAAGCTTTCTTT
V gene: TRBV7-2; D gene: .; clone size: few; J gene: TRBJ2-1; CDR3 protein: CASNQGRNEQFF; CDR3 DNA: TGTGCCAGCAACCAGGGGAGGAATGAGCAGTTCTTC
V gene: TRBV12-3/TRBV12-4; D gene: .; clone size: .; J gene: TRBJ1-4; CDR3 protein: CASSLLGSATNEKLFF; CDR3 DNA: TGTGCCAGCAGTTTATTGGGTTCAGCAACTAATGAAAAACTGTTTTTT
V gene: TRBV4-2; D gene: .; clone size: .; J gene: TRBJ1-3; CDR3 protein: CASSQDPGGGNTIYF; CDR3 DNA: TGTGCCAGCAGCCAAGATCCGGGGGGTGGAAACACCATATATTTT
V gene: TRBV7-2; D gene: .; clone size: once; J gene: TRBJ1-2; CDR3 protein: CSSSLGEGWDPGYTF; CDR3 DNA: TGTTCCAGCAGCTTAGGGGAAGGGTGGGACCCTGGCTACACCTTC
V gene: TRBV7-2; D gene: .; clone size: .; J gene: TRBJ2-2; CDR3 protein: CASSFVRTGELFF; CDR3 DNA: TGTGCCAGCAGCTTTGTAAGGACCGGGGAGCTGTTTTTT
V gene: TRBV19; D gene: .; clone size: .; J gene: TRBJ1-5; CDR3 protein: CASSQLRAQPQHF; CDR3 DNA: TGTGCCAGTAGTCAACTCCGGGCCCAGCCCCAGCATTTT
V gene: TRBV7-9; D gene: .; clone size: few; J gene: TRBJ1-4; CDR3 protein: CASSPGPGLLFF; CDR3 DNA: TGTGCCAGCAGTCCAGGGCCGGGACTCCTGTTTTTT
V gene: TRBV6-6; D gene: .; clone size: .; J gene: TRBJ2-7; CDR3 protein: CASSYESGTHSYEQYF; CDR3 DNA: TGTGCCAGCAGTTACGAATCTGGGACGCATTCCTACGAGCAGTACTTC